The present TCR beta chain was sequenced within a study of cytomegalovirus exposure and HLA in healthy donors. Whole-study context: The same platform used for the roughly 650 first-cohort repertoires was also used for the 100 to 150 validation repertoires, as a later analysis reported.

With respect to this clone: What it binds is unknown.

Repertoires were generated with immunoSEQ multiplex PCR, while TCRdb's copy carries only in-frame clones and drops some. The table lists 200,000 or so clones, around 88% of them singletons. Germline values: CDR1 SEHNR, CDR2 FQNEAQ (reference sequence). The CDR3 length is 14 residues. The junction had 6 bases not matched to a gene; V was cut back by 5 bases and J by 2 bases. General study findings and limits: It was found in a later analysis that first-cohort TCR clusters tended to co-occur in the 120 validation repertoires. Many donors carried some public TCRs, although rarity characterized most TCR sequences. Overall, roughly 150 TCR beta chains were annotated as cytomegalovirus-associated.

This chain connects TRBV7-9 to TRBJ2-7; 7 nucleotides agree with TRBD1. The TCR comes from a woman between 18 and 29 years old in good health and CMV-seronegative. The specimen was PBMCs. In nucleotides, the CDR3 is TGTGCCAGCAGCGGCGACAGGGACACCTACGAGCAGTACTTC. Its protein product is CASSGDRDTYEQYF.